This T cell receptor beta chain was found in a study of blood T cell repertoires in COVID-19 (dated by TCRdb to the early 2020s). About the full investigation: The collaborator samples originated in the United States, Italy and Spain and spanned the acute and convalescent phases of COVID-19. A freely available public database, intended as a resource for researchers studying the immune response to SARS-CoV-2, is where the repertoires were released. Sample metadata almost always included a de-identified subject ID, COVID-19 status, age in years and sex. The material from the prospective study consisted of cDNA or gDNA derived from T cells, B-cell-depleted T cells, or PBMCs. Samples were obtained from the ongoing ImmuneRACE study (first 160 participants) and from over 1,000 subjects provided by 6 global collaborators. Subjects who had been exposed to COVID-19, were actively infected with it, or had recovered from it provided the deeply sampled blood TCRbeta repertoires that made up the dataset. Where available, HLA class I and class II types were taken from metadata supplied by the sample provider and were not determined by assay-based typing.

V is pared back by 8 bases and J by 5 bases, with 15 bases lying between the germline termini. In the germline V gene (reference sequence), CDR1 corresponds to MNHEY and CDR2 to SMNVEV. There are 13 amino acids in the CDR3, from cysteine to phenylalanine inclusive. Only CDR3 DNA remains: 39 bases, in frame from the first base. What the research found in general, with its limitations: The amount of clinical and demographic metadata varied by source and participant and was provided uncurated.

Collaborating institutions collected whole blood in K2EDTA tubes following their own protocols. For TCRbeta analysis, collaborators shipped samples in one of three forms: frozen whole blood, isolated PBMCs, or DNA extracted from either of those sample types. TCRbeta CDR3 regions were amplified from genomic DNA by means of the immunoSEQ Assay, a bias-controlled multiplex PCR. Concerning the study's data processing: Nucleated cell counts per sample were estimated from amplification of reference gene primers within the assay. To quantify the absolute abundance of each unique TCRbeta CDR3 rearrangement, sequence reads were collapsed and filtered. Productive Simpson clonality was computed per sample as the square root of Simpson's diversity index over productive rearrangements. TCRdb carries this immuneACCESS record with in-frame sequences only. Its versions omit some clonotypes, under half of them owing to an unresolved V gene in the studies checked, with the rest unexplained. V and J calls and clone size are given by that table; D and trimming were obtained from the DNA. The sample profile shows more than 45,000 clones; around 90% of them were found once. The ten largest clones capture more than 6% of the sample.

Remarks on this clone: What antigen it recognizes has not been identified. Base qualities are missing; no much larger clone stands one base away.

This TCR was recovered from a human donor with active COVID-19. The donor label of this sample is uncertain. The chain was built from TRBV27 and TRBJ2-5, with TRBD2 as a weak D call on 7 bases. Material for sequencing was peripheral blood. The sequence in DNA is TGTGCCAGCGGCCCCCCGGGGGGCGAGACCCAGTACTTC. Its product reads: CASGPPGGETQYF.